A selection of T cell receptor beta chains follows, all from one sample in a study of shared clonotypes between healthy human individuals. The assay was immunoSEQ multiplex PCR, and TCRdb's table has in-frame clones only and misses some. The table includes over a million clones, roughly 96% detected once. Sequencing used naive CD4+ T cells sorted from blood. The receptors were sampled from a man in his thirties or forties in good health. Each CDR3 is given with its conserved first and last residue.

V gene,J gene,CDR3 length,CDR3 protein
TRBV10-2,TRBJ2-3,17,CASKALADLKSTDTQYF
TRBV10-1,TRBJ2-2,11,CASSESGELFF
TRBV5-1,TRBJ2-5,15,CASSFGLFREETQYF
TRBV5-1,TRBJ2-1,15,CASTLLGASYNEQFF
TRBV6-5,TRBJ1-1,13,CASSYRGRTEAFF
TRBV7-3,TRBJ2-7,12,CASSFGIHEQYF
TRBV27,TRBJ2-2,14,CASSPTPNTGELFF
TRBV29-1,TRBJ2-1,14,CSAAGGGPGNEQFF
TRBV18,TRBJ2-7,15,CASSPLDWGAGEQYF
TRBV29-1,TRBJ1-1,13,CSVGPERGTEAFF
TRBV5-1,TRBJ2-7,14,CASSFRPRTYEQYF